What follows are 14 T cell receptor beta chains derived from one specimen sequenced in a study of blood T cell repertoires in COVID-19. Assay used: immunoSEQ multiplex PCR; TCRdb lists only in-frame clones, some missing. The sample lists 100,000 or so clones, 80% to 95% seen once, with around 6% in the top ten. The sequenced sample consisted of peripheral blood. All receptors derive from a man between 65 and 85 years old with acute or convalescent COVID-19.

The chain couples TRBV5-6 to TRBJ2-1; the match to TRBD1 covers 7 bases. The CDR3 loop spans 15 amino acids. The V and J ends lost 6 bases and 3 bases, in that order; junction bases with no gene match: 9. From germline, CDR1 is SGHDT and CDR2 YYEEEE. Here the CDR3 DNA reads TGTGCCAGCATCCTTCAGGGGGTCCTCTACAATGAGCAGTTCTTC. This gives the protein CASILQGVLYNEQFF.

This chain links TRBV5-6 with TRBJ2-4; TRBD1 agrees at 8 bases. After removal of 0 bases from V and 1 base from J, the junction contained 3 bases not matched to a gene. This CDR3 is built from 16 residues. In germline, CDR1 is SGHDT, CDR2 YYEEEE. The CDR3 loop is CASSLGTGWAKNIQYF. The CDR3 DNA sequence: TGTGCCAGCAGCTTGGGGACAGGGTGGGCCAAAAACATTCAGTACTTC.

The chain links TRBV30 to TRBJ1-5; D unresolved. This CDR3 spans 14 amino acids. Per the germline V gene, CDR1 is GTSNPN and CDR2 is SVGIG (reference sequence). Trimming shortened V by 0 bases and J by 4 bases, and 10 bases separated the two germline ends. CDR3 region: CAWSVGPGNQPQHF. In DNA form, the CDR3 reads TGTGCCTGGAGTGTTGGACCGGGAAATCAGCCCCAGCATTTT.

The J gene is TRBJ2-7, the V gene TRBV28; 8 nucleotides line up with TRBD2. The length of the CDR3 is 15 residues. The germline CDR1 and CDR2 sequences are MDHEN and SYDVKM. V shed 6 bases and J 6 bases; nucleotides not matched to a gene: 13. The chain's CDR3 is CASSLIAGPQGEQYF. CDR3 coding DNA: TGTGCCAGCAGCCTCATAGCGGGACCCCAGGGCGAGCAGTACTTC.

Notes on this clone: Other DNA sequences of this sample code for an identical CDR3. The chain combines TRBV7-9 with TRBJ1-2; D not certain. The CDR3 sequence is 12 residues long. Trimming stripped 2 bases from V and 3 bases from J, with 4 bases between. Germline CDR1 is SEHNR and CDR2 is FQNEAQ (reference sequence). The CDR3 spells CASSLTDYGYTF. CDR3 DNA: TGTGCCAGCAGCTTAACTGACTATGGCTACACCTTC.

This sequence joins TRBV6-6 and TRBJ1-2, with D unresolved. This CDR3 has 13 residues. Germline V gives CDR1 MNHNY, CDR2 SVGAGI (reference sequence). Trimming pared 4 bases from V and 6 bases from J, leaving 12 bases between. CDR3 amino acids: CASSWRELHGYTF. DNA of the CDR3: TGTGCCAGCAGTTGGCGGGAGTTGCATGGCTACACCTTC.

This chain uses TRBV7-9 with TRBJ1-2, with D maybe TRBD1 (5 bases). The CDR3 is 14 amino acids. Germline lookup yields CDR1 SEHNR and CDR2 FQNEAQ (reference sequence). Deletions cut 5 bases from V and 8 bases from J, with 18 bases between. CDR3 nucleotides: TGTGCCAGCAGCCAAGTCCCTGGACAAGCCGGCTACACCTTC. It is translated as CASSQVPGQAGYTF.

The chain uses TRBV28 and TRBJ1-2; D is possibly TRBD1 (6 bases). CDR1 and CDR2 from the germline V gene are MDHEN and SYDVKM. The CDR3 contains 13 residues. The germline V and J ends were trimmed by 3 bases and 6 bases, with 11 bases remaining between them. The DNA for the CDR3 is TGTGCCAGCAGTTTCCGGCAGGGGAATGGCTACACCTTC. As protein: CASSFRQGNGYTF.

The rearrangement joins TRBV5-4 to TRBJ1-3; maybe TRBD1 (6 bases). This CDR3 is 15 amino acids long. The V end was cut by 2 bases, the J end by 1 base, with 10 bases between. Germline-derived CDR1 and CDR2 are SGHNT and YYREEE (reference sequence). The CDR3 sequence: CASSFGGASGNTIYF. The DNA for the CDR3 is TGTGCCAGCAGCTTCGGGGGGGCTTCTGGAAACACCATATATTTT.

CDR3 coding DNA: TGTGCCAGCAGACGAGGGACAGATCTTGGGTCACCCCTCCACTTT. It specifies CASRRGTDLGSPLHF. V usage is TRBV28 and J usage is TRBJ1-6, with 7 bases fitting TRBD1. This CDR3 comprises 15 residues. Germline CDR1 and CDR2: MDHEN and SYDVKM. V lost 6 bases and J lost 10; bases outside the gene matches: 12.

This CDR3 is CASSLRIAGGEQYF. The DNA of the CDR3 is TGTGCCAGCAGCTTACGGATAGCGGGAGGCGAGCAGTACTTC. The V call is TRBV7-2, the J call TRBJ2-7; 10 positions match TRBD2. The germline V gene has CDR1 SGHTA and CDR2 FQGNSA. CDR3 length: 14 residues. Germline trimming cut 2 bases from V and 6 bases from J; bases unmatched to any gene: 4.

The chain combines TRBV6-5 with TRBJ1-1, with 7 bases that match TRBD1. Trimming took 8 bases from V and 5 from J; bases not matched to a gene: 8. Germline CDR1 is MNHEY and CDR2 is SVGAGI. The CDR3 is 13 amino acids. The CDR3 here is CASCDRALTEAFF. The DNA for the CDR3 is TGTGCCAGCTGCGACAGGGCGCTGACTGAAGCTTTCTTT.

In its sample, this clone was seen once. CDR3 sequence reads: CASSLTSGGTKETQYF. Written as DNA, the CDR3 is TGCGCCAGCAGCTTGACTAGCGGGGGGACTAAAGAGACCCAGTACTTC. The J gene is TRBJ2-5, the V gene TRBV5-1; TRBD2 agrees at 12 bases. The CDR3 is 16 residues long. Unmatched junction bases numbered 4, after V lost 1 base and J lost 3 bases. Germline V gives CDR1 SGHRS, CDR2 YFSETQ.

A few counts support this clone. The chain has TRBV5-1 and TRBJ2-7; D is perhaps TRBD1 (6 bases). This CDR3 spans 15 amino acids. V was pared by 3 bases and J by 1 base, with 14 bases between. Germline lookup yields CDR1 SGHRS and CDR2 YFSETQ. This CDR3 is CASSWGHKGSYEQYF. Written as DNA, the CDR3 is TGCGCCAGCAGCTGGGGGCATAAGGGTTCCTACGAGCAGTACTTC.